The present entry profiles one TCR beta chain with its context. Its target is not known. The data were taken from a study of radiation and T cells in renal cell carcinoma. The CDR3 loop spans 15 amino acids. Germline loops: CDR1 SGHRS, CDR2 YFSETQ. The V and J ends lost 3 bases and 6 bases respectively, with 15 bases between them. Sample time point: baseline pretreatment blood. Treatment defined: 15 Gy SBRT to primary tumor, nephrectomy 4 weeks later. Measured with immunoSEQ multiplex PCR; TCRdb has only the in-frame clones, and not every one. The repertoire holds 45,000 to 65,000 clones, with 78% as singletons. Study-wide results and limits: Top tumor clonotypes rose in blood 2 weeks post-radiation, then contracted.

The TCR was taken from a man aged 60 to 69 with renal cell carcinoma. The material sequenced was blood, taken from a patient whose treatment included radiotherapy and nephrectomy. The rearrangement joins TRBV5-1 to TRBJ2-2; D gene ambiguous. The CDR3 DNA reads TGCGCCAGCAGCTCCGGCGAAGGTGGGGCCGGGGAGCTGTTTTTT. Its translation: CASSSGEGGAGELFF.